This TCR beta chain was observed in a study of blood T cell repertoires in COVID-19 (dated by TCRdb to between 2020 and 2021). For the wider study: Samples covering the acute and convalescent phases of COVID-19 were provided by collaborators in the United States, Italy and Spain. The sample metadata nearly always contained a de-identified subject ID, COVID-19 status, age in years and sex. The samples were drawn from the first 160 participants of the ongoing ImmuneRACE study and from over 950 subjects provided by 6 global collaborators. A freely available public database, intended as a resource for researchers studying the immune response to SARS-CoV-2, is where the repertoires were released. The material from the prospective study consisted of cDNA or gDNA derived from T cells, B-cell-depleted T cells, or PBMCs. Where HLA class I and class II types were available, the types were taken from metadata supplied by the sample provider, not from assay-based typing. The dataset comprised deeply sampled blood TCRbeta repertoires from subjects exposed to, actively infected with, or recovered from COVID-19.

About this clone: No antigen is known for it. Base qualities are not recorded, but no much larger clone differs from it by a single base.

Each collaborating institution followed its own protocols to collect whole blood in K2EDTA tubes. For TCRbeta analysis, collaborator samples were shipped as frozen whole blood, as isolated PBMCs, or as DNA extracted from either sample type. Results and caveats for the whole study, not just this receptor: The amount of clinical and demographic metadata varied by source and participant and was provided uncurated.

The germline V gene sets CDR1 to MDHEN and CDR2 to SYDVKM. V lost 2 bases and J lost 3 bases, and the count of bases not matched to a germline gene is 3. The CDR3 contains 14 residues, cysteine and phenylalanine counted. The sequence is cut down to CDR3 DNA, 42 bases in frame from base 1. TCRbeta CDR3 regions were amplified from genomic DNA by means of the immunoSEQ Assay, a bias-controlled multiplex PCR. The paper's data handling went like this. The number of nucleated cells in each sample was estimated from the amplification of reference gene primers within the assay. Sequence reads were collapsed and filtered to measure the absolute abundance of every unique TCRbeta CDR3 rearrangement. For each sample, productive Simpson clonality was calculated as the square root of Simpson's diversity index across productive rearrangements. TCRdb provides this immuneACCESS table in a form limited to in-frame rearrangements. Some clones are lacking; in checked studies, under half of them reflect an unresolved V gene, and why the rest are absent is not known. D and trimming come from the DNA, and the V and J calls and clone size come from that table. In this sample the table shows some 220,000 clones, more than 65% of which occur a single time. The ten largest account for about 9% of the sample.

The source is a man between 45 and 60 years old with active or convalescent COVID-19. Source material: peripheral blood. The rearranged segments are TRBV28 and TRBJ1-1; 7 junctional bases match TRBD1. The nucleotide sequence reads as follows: TGTGCCAGCAGTTTACCCAGGGGGGACACTGAAGCTTTCTTT. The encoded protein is CASSLPRGDTEAFF.